The rows below give T cell receptor beta chains drawn from one sample of a study of neurological immune-mediated disorders. TCRdb re-analysed the 5' RACE reads in MiXCR, keeping a single row per CDR3 protein. The sample yields about 44,000 distinct CDR3 sequences, approximately 21% seen once. Sequencing was performed on PBMCs. The receptors shown here come from a man in his sixties with HTLV-1-associated myelopathy (HAM/TSP). The CDR3 runs from the conserved cysteine through the conserved F or W. A D gene is named only where the DNA matches it firmly.

D gene | J gene | V gene | CDR3 protein
- | TRBJ1-2 | TRBV29-1 | CSVDLRTGYGYTF
TRBD1 | TRBJ2-5 | TRBV27 | CAIILTGDQLPIQETQYF
TRBD1 | TRBJ1-1 | TRBV5-1 | CASSTDRVAEAFF
- | TRBJ2-5 | TRBV10-3 | CANQGSPGETQYF
TRBD2 | TRBJ2-3 | TRBV10-3 | CAISPTSGRSTETQYF
TRBD1 | TRBJ1-1 | TRBV7-9 | CASITDRGSEAFF
TRBD1 | TRBJ2-3 | TRBV9 | CASSVADRSSTDTQYF
- | TRBJ2-4 | TRBV7-9 | CASSPLDTGAKNIQYF
- | TRBJ2-3 | TRBV12-3/TRBV12-4 | CASSSGWADTQYF
- | TRBJ2-1 | TRBV14 | CASSQGVYNEQFF